These T cell receptor beta chains were read from a single sample in a study of shared clonotypes between healthy human individuals. TCRdb keeps only in-frame clones here, not all; method: immunoSEQ multiplex PCR. The sample has a few hundred thousand clones, approximately 79% seen once; the top ten hold 10%. The material sequenced was memory CD4+ T cells sorted from blood. The origin of the receptors is a man aged 25-45 years in good health. CDR3s include the opening cysteine and the closing phenylalanine or tryptophan.

V gene,CDR3 protein
TRBV30,CAWGQGGEKLFF
TRBV29-1,CSGERVTDTQYF
TRBV9,CASSVYGLAGEAVGHEQYF
TRBV19,CASRVSTDPRGRREKLFF
TRBV5-5,CASSLGVPRTDTQYF
TRBV4-3,CASSQDVFAGTDTQYF
TRBV2,CASSVPGLGEDNYEQYF
TRBV5-1,CASSLAPSGRSSYNEQFF
TRBV7-9,CASSLFDTSYNEQFF
TRBV19,CASHPHSGGTTDNEQFF
TRBV5-1,CASSTGQLNYGYTF
TRBV6-1,CASTEGGVSSYEQYF
TRBV5-4,CASSSSMDGETQYF
TRBV18,CASSPSDTDTQYF
TRBV27,CASSHRDRDFGAFF
TRBV9,CASSVDPTANQPQHF
TRBV19,CASSIAQPPYEQYF
TRBV28,CASSVQVQHTDTQYF
TRBV19,CASSSRLLNTEAFF
TRBV6-1,CASSEPISEQYF
TRBV18,CASSEVGLSGNTIYF
TRBV11-2,CASSFATPGANVLTF
TRBV18,CASSPGSYGYTF
TRBV18,CASSAGGDYEQYF
TRBV7-2,CASSLRVASDNEQFF
TRBV6-4,CASSERTGYTEAFF
TRBV28,CASTRGLAPDTQYF
TRBV7-8,CASSFGTGISYEQYF
TRBV6-1,CASSEAFGTLRGYTF
TRBV7-2,CASSLDPGSYEQYF
TRBV5-3,CARSLDRASGNTIYF
TRBV7-9,CASSSTRGSTDTQYF